This T cell receptor beta chain was recovered during a study of somatic mutations in cytotoxic T cells in rheumatoid arthritis. For the study at large: Patients gave 30 ml EDTA peripheral blood immediately after diagnosis, prior to starting treatment.

TCRdb keeps only in-frame clones here, not all; method: immunoSEQ multiplex PCR. Among about 15,000 clones listed, 72% were seen once. This CDR3 is built from 14 residues. The junction had 6 bases not matched to a gene; V was cut back by 4 bases and J by 5 bases. The V gene's germline CDR1 is SGHNT and CDR2 YYREEE (reference sequence). The chain combines TRBV5-4 with TRBJ1-1; 9 nucleotides line up with TRBD1. The sequence came from an adult with rheumatoid arthritis. Sample: CD8+ T cells sorted from blood. CDR3 protein: CASSRGTGRTEAFF. In DNA form, the CDR3 reads TGTGCCAGCAGCCGGGGGACAGGGCGAACTGAAGCTTTCTTT.